This T cell receptor beta chain was sequenced in a study of T cell responses to AZD1222 COVID-19 vaccine. Here immunoSEQ multiplex PCR was the method, and the copy in TCRdb shows in-frame clones only, minus some. The sample lists around 78,000 clones; about 89% were seen once. The CDR3 loop spans 16 amino acids. Germline V CDR1 and CDR2: SEHNR, FQNEAQ (reference sequence). V lost 5 bases and J lost 9; bases outside the gene matches: 11. Here the sequenced sample was peripheral blood, taken on day 0 of MenACWY control vaccination. The chain employs TRBV7-9 and TRBJ2-4; TRBD1 aligns across 12 bases. The source of this sequence is an adult in good health. In nucleotides, the CDR3 is TGTGCCAGCAGCGACGGGACAGGGGGCGATAAGGCCATTCAGTACTTC. Its protein product is CASSDGTGGDKAIQYF.